This TCR beta chain was documented in a study of blood T cell repertoires in COVID-19. Original analysis: From reference gene primer amplification, estimates of nucleated cell counts were derived. TCRdb's copy holds only in-frame clones and misses some; the assay was immunoSEQ multiplex PCR. The D gene and trimming were derived from the DNA, and the V and J assignments and clone size from that table. The repertoire holds 200,000 to 250,000 clones, with approximately 86% as singletons. This CDR3 contains 14 residues. The germline gives CDR1 MNHNS, CDR2 SASEGT. V shed 2 bases and J shed 4 bases, with 12 bases lying between them.

The rearrangement joins TRBV6-1 to TRBJ2-7, with no clear D. This TCR was sampled from a man between 18 and 35 years old with active or convalescent COVID-19. The material sequenced was peripheral blood. The CDR3 nucleotides are TGTGCCAGCAGTGAACTTTTGAGTGAGTACGAGCAGTACTTC. Translation gives CASSELLSEYEQYF.